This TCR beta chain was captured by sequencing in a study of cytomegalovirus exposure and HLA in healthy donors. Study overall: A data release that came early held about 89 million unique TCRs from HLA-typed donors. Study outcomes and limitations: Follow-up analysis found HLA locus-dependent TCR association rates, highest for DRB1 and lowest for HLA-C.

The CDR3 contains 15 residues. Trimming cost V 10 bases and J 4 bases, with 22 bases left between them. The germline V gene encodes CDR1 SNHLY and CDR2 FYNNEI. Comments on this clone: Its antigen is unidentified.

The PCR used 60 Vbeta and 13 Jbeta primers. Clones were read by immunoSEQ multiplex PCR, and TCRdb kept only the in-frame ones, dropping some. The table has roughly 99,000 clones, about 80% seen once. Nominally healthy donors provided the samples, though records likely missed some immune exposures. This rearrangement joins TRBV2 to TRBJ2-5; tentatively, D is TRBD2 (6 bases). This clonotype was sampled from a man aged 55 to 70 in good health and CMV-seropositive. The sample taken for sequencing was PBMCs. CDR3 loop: CATTGTSMPAETQYF. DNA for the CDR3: TGTGCCACCACCGGCACTAGCATGCCTGCAGAGACCCAGTACTTC.